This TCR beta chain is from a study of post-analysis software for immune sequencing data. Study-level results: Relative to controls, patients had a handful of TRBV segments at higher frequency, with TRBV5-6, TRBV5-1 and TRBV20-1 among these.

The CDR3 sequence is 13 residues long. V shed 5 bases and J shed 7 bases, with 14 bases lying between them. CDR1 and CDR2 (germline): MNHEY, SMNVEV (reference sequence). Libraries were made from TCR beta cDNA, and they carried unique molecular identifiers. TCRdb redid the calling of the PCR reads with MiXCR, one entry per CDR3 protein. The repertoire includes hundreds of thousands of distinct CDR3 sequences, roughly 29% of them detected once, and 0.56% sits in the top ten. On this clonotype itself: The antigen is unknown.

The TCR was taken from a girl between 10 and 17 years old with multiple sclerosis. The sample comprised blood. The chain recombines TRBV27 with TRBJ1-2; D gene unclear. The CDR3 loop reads CASSPQISRGYTF. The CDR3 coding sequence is TGTGCCAGCAGTCCTCAGATCTCGCGTGGCTACACCTTC.